This T cell receptor (beta chain) was documented in a study of cytomegalovirus exposure and HLA in healthy donors. Study details: Among the approximately 410 genotyped donors, 65% to 85% were placed in the Caucasian-associated ancestry cluster.

As to this clone: Antigen specificity is unknown.

The primer mix had 60 Vbeta and 13 Jbeta primers. Data came from immunoSEQ multiplex PCR; TCRdb stores just in-frame clones and leaves some out. Counted here are a few hundred thousand clones, 75% to 90% occurring once; the ten biggest clones make up about 0.28%. General observations from the study: A later analysis found that most CMV-associated TCR beta chains appeared HLA-restricted.

CDR3 length: 15 residues. Germline V gives CDR1 SGHTA, CDR2 FQGTGA. J gave up 6 bases and V 4 bases, and 8 bases lay outside the gene matches. The sequenced sample consisted of PBMCs. The gene calls are TRBV7-3 and TRBJ2-1; 8 positions match TRBD2. This sequence originates from a girl under 10 years old in good health and CMV-seronegative. The CDR3 sequence is CASSYTGTSVNEQFF. The DNA of the CDR3 is TGTGCCAGCAGCTATACCGGGACTAGTGTCAATGAGCAGTTCTTC. Together with reference TRBV7-3 and TRBJ2-1, the CDR3 gives the full variable domain: GAGVSQTPSNKVTEKGKYVELRCDPISGHTALYWYRQSLGQGPEFLIYFQGTGAADDSGLPNDRFFAVRPEGSVSTLKIQRTERGDSAVYLCASSYTGTSVNEQFFGPGTRLTVL.